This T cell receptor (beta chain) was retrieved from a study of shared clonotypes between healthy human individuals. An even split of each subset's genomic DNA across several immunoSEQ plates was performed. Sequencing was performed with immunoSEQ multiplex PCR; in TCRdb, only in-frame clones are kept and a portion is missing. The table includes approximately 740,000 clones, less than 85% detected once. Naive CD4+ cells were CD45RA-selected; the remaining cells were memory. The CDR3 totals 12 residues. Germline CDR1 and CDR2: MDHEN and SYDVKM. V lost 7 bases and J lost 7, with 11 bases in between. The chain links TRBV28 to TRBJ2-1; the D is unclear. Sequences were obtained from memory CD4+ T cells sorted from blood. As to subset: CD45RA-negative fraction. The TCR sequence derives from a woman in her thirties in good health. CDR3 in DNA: TGTGCCAGCACGACATCTAAGAATGAGCAGTTCTTC. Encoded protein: CASTTSKNEQFF.